Sequencing of this TCR beta chain was carried out in a study of shared clonotypes between healthy human individuals. Profiling relied on immunoSEQ multiplex PCR, and the TCRdb table lists in-frame clones only, not all of them. The repertoire consists of over 850,000 clones, with around three quarters occurring once and the leading ten covering under 0.6%. Study-wide results and limits: Sample collection involved blood only; tissue repertoires are likely different. Limited genetic and exposure-history diversity came from having few donors. Between a handful of donors, naive CD4 clonotypes were shared at a level of about 5%.

Worth noting for this clone: What it binds is not known.

Sequencing was done on a sample of memory CD4+ T cells from PBMCs. Subset: CD45RA-negative fraction. The receptor was isolated from a man aged 18 to 30 in good health. Some clones in this sample may be carry-over from other donors' samples.

CDR3 nucleotide sequence: TGTGCCAGCAGACCCGGGACACCCGATGAGCAGTTCTTC. Its protein product is CASRPGTPDEQFF. The rearrangement links TRBV6-6 to TRBJ2-1, with TRBD1 as a possible D gene (6 bases). Germline CDR1 MNHNY, CDR2 SVGAGI (reference sequence). CDR3 size: 13 residues. The V and J ends lost 6 bases and 8 bases respectively, with 14 bases between them.